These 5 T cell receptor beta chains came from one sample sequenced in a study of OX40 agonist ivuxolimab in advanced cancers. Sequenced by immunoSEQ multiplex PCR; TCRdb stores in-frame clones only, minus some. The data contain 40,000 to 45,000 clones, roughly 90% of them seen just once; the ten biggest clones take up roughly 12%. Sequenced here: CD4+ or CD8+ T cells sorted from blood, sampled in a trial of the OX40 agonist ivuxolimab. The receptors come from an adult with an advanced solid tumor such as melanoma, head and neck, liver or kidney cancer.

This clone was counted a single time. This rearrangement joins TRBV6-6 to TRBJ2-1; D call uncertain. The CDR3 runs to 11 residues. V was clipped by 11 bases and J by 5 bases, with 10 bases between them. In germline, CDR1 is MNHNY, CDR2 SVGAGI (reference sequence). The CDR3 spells CALQTHNEQFF. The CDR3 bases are TGTGCCCTACAAACCCACAATGAGCAGTTCTTC.

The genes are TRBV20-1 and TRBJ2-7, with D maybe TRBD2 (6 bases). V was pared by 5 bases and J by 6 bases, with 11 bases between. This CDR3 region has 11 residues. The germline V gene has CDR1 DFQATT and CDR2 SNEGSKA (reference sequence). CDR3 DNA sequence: TGCAGTGCTGGGCGGGACCGCGAGCAGTACTTC. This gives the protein CSAGRDREQYF.

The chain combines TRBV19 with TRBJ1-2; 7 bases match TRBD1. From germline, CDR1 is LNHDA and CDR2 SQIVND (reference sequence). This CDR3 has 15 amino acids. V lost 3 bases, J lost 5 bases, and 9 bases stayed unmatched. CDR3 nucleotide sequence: TGTGCCAGTAGTATTAAAGCCGGGACAGAATATGGCTACACCTTC. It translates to CASSIKAGTEYGYTF.

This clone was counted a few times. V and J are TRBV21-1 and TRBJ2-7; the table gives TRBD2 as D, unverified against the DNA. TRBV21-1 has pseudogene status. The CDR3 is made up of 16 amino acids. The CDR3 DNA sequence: TGTGCCAGCATCCTTAGGACTAGTCGGCTGTTTTCTGAGCAGTACTTC. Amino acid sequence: CASILRTSRLFSEQYF.

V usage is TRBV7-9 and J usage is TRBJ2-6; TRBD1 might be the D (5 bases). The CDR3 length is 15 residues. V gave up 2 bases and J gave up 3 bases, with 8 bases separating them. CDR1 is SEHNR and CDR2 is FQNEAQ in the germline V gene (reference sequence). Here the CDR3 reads CASSLFRVGANVLTF. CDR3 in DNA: TGTGCCAGCAGCTTATTCAGGGTTGGGGCCAACGTCCTGACTTTC. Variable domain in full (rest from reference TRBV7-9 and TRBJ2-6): DTGVSQNPRHKITKRGQNVTFRCDPISEHNRLYWYRQTLGQGPEFLTYFQNEAQLEKSRLLSDRFSAERPKGSFSTLEIQRTEQGDSAMYLCASSLFRVGANVLTFGAGSRLTVL.